This TCR beta chain was captured in a study of T cells expressing NK-cell markers. General observations from the study: For several donors, the dominant NKG2C+ clonotypes made up roughly 1.0-8% of their CD8+ T cells.

A 5'RACE template switching approach incorporating UMIs was used to make TCR beta cDNA. After re-calling the 5' RACE reads, TCRdb lists one entry per CDR3 protein, DNA absent. The sample has 500,000 to 700,000 distinct CDR3 sequences. This CDR3 has 19 amino acids. Germline V gives CDR1 SGHNT, CDR2 YYREEE (reference sequence). Concerning this clonotype itself: Its antigen is unidentified.

The TCR sequence derives from a man aged 18 to 30 in good health. Sequenced: blood T cells: a sorted CD56 or NKG2C T cell subset, CD4+ or CD8+ T cells, or bulk PBMC T cells (not recorded which). The rearrangement joins TRBV5-4 to TRBJ2-1; with no DNA, the TCRdb D assignment of TRBD1 cannot be verified. This CDR3 is CASSLRTVTTRGSYNEQFF.